This T cell receptor beta chain was recovered during a study of T cell clonality in common variable immunodeficiency. This clone was seen only a few times. Its antigen is currently unknown. The CDR3 end is not reached by the read, which stops 3 residues before it; the germline J gene fills it in. Each donor provided roughly 4.5 to 8.5 ml of heparinized whole blood. Notes on the study in general: CVID subjects showed higher TCRbeta clonality than healthy controls. CVID subjects shared fewer TCRbeta clones than healthy controls did.

The CDR3 contains 15 residues. The V gene's germline CDR1 is SGHVS and CDR2 FNYEAQ. V lost 5 bases, J lost 3 bases, and 5 bases stayed unmatched. TCRdb keeps only in-frame clones here, not all; method: immunoSEQ multiplex PCR. The sample holds roughly 40,000 clones, and no clone turns up only once. Sequenced sample: peripheral blood mononuclear cells. The chain has TRBV7-6 and TRBJ1-3; 9 positions match TRBD1. The sequence derives from a person between 18 and 69 years old in good health. CDR3 bases read: TGTGCCAGCAGCCCGGGACAGGGTTATGGAAACACC. It specifies CASSPGQGYGNT. In full, the CDR3 is CASSPGQGYGNTIYF. The full variable domain, its missing parts supplied by reference TRBV7-6 and TRBJ1-3, is GAGVSQSPRYKVTKRGQDVALRCDPISGHVSLYWYRQALGQGPEFLTYFNYEAQQDKSGLPNDRFSAERPEGSISTLTIQRTEQRDSAMYRCASSPGQGYGNTIYFGEGSWLTVV.